The source of this T cell receptor beta chain is a study of blood T cell repertoires in COVID-19 (TCRdb year 2020). In the study overall: Samples from collaborators originated in the United States, Italy and Spain and spanned both the acute and convalescent phases of COVID-19. A de-identified subject ID, COVID-19 status, age in years and sex were almost always included in the sample metadata. The repertoires were released in a freely available public database intended as a resource for research on the immune response to SARS-CoV-2. HLA class I and class II types, where available, came from metadata supplied by the sample provider rather than from assay-based typing. The material from the prospective study consisted of cDNA or gDNA derived from T cells, B-cell-depleted T cells, or PBMCs. The samples were drawn from two sources: the first 160 participants of the ongoing ImmuneRACE study, and some 1,300 subjects contributed by 6 global collaborators. Deeply sampled blood TCRbeta repertoires from subjects exposed to, actively infected with, or recovered from COVID-19 were included in the dataset.

TCRbeta CDR3 regions were amplified from genomic DNA by means of the immunoSEQ Assay, a bias-controlled multiplex PCR. Per the authors' processing: Nucleated cell counts per sample were estimated from amplification of reference gene primers within the assay. Sequence reads were collapsed and filtered to measure the absolute abundance of every unique TCRbeta CDR3 rearrangement. For each sample, productive Simpson clonality was calculated as the square root of Simpson's diversity index over productive rearrangements. TCRdb retrieved this table from immuneACCESS and kept in-frame rearrangements only. Not all clones are present; in checked studies, unresolved V genes account for under half, and no reason is known for the remainder. V and J calls and clone size are those listed in that table; D and trimming were worked out from the DNA. This sample is represented by around 310,000 clones; roughly 90% of them were singletons. Almost 9.5% of the sample is taken by the ten largest.

Participants in the prospective study were enrolled through a virtual design, were aged about 18 to 90 years, and lived in roughly 25 United States geographic areas. Cohort assignment in the prospective study relied on participant-reported clinical history from a screening survey and a study questionnaire. Recovered participants in ImmuneRACE Cohort 3 were defined by two consecutive negative NP/OP PCR tests, clearance by a healthcare professional, or resolution of symptoms. In the prospective study, mobile phlebotomists collected whole blood, serum and a nasopharyngeal or oropharyngeal swab from each participant. Prospective study participants could optionally give additional blood draws and questionnaires over an approximately 2-month period. Blood samples from the prospective study were shipped frozen or at room temperature prior to DNA extraction. Beyond this particular receptor, the publication reports: Clinical and demographic metadata were provided uncurated, with the amount varying by source and participant.

The junction shows trimming of 3 bases on V and 3 bases on J, and the gene matches do not reach 2 bases of it. There are 16 amino acids in the CDR3, from cysteine to phenylalanine inclusive. Only the CDR3 DNA is retained, 48 bases long and in frame from the first base. According to the germline V gene, CDR1 reads KGHSH and CDR2 reads LQKENI. As to this clone: Its antigen target is currently unknown. Per-base qualities were not stored, and no clone one base away is much larger.

This sequence uses TRBV18 and TRBJ2-2; the junction holds 12 bases that match TRBD2. What was sequenced was PBMCs or T cells enriched from blood (not recorded which). The receptor was derived from a young woman who had recovered from COVID-19. The nucleotide sequence reads TGTGCCAGCTCACCGGGACTAGCGGGCCACACCGGGGAGCTGTTTTTT. This sequence encodes CASSPGLAGHTGELFF. With the rest looked up from the reference TRBV18 and TRBJ2-2 genes rather than sequenced, the full variable domain is NAGVMQNPRHLVRRRGQEARLRCSPMKGHSHVYWYRQLPEEGLKFMVYLQKENIIDESGMPKERFSAEFPKEGPSILRIQQVVRGDSAAYFCASSPGLAGHTGELFFGEGSRLTVL.